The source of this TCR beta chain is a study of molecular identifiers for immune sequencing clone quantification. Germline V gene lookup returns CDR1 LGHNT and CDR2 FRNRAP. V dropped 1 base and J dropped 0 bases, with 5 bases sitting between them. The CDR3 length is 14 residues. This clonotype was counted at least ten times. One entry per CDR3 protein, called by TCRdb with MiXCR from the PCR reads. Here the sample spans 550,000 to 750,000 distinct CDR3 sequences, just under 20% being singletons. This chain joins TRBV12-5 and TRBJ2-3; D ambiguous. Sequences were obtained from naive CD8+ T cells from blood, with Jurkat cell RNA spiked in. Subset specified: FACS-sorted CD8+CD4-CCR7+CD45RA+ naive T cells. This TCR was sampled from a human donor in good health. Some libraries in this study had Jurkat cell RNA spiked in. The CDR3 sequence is CASGLEGSTDTQYF. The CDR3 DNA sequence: TGTGCTAGTGGTTTGGAAGGGAGCACAGATACGCAGTATTTT. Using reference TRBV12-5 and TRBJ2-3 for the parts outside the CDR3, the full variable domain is DARVTQTPRHKVTEMGQEVTMRCQPILGHNTVFWYRQTMMQGLELLAYFRNRAPLDDSGMPKDRFSAEMPDATLATLKIQPSEPRDSAVYFCASGLEGSTDTQYFGPGTRLTVL.